This T cell receptor beta chain was identified in a study of metastatic and nonmetastatic thyroid tumors. Study background: Comparison of repertoires was carried out across blood and tumor or nodule tissue from malignant and benign thyroid patients.

This clone occurred many times. Its specificity is unknown. No patient had received any treatment before thyroid surgery. Per the authors' pipeline: The study built a papillary thyroid cancer distant-metastasis classifier from CDR3 differences across clinicopathological groups. TCRdb re-clonotyped the PCR reads through MiXCR. These V and J calls rely on TCRdb rather than the paper's analysis. Among roughly 41,000 clones listed, approximately 15% were seen once. The study, taken as a whole, reports: TCR beta diversity was reportedly significantly higher in malignant thyroid tumors than benign nodules, in blood and tumor.

The source material was blood. The source is a female donor with papillary thyroid cancer or a benign thyroid nodule (not recorded which). Some clones in this sample may be carry-over from other donors' samples.

The CDR3 sequence is CASSRTTSGSSYEQYF. CDR3 coding DNA: TGTGCCAGCAGCCGCACGACTAGCGGGAGCTCCTACGAGCAGTACTTC. The chain is built from TRBV7-3 and TRBJ2-7; TRBD2 matches 12 bases. Trimming took 5 bases from V and 0 from J; bases not matched to a gene: 5. The CDR3 sequence is 16 residues long. In germline, CDR1 is SGHTA, CDR2 FQGTGA.